Each of the 28 T cell receptor beta chains below was sequenced from the same sample in a study of blood T cell repertoires in COVID-19. Only in-frame clones appear in the TCRdb table, and some are missing; sequencing was by immunoSEQ multiplex PCR. This table holds under 250,000 clones, about nine tenths found once. The sample taken for sequencing was PBMCs or T cells enriched from blood (not recorded which). Receptor source: a man aged 35 to 55 who had recovered from COVID-19.

The chain uses TRBV4-1 and TRBJ1-3; D is undetermined. The CDR3 consists of 12 residues. Germline V CDR1 and CDR2: MGHRA, YSYEKL. The V gene lost 1 base and the J gene lost 9 bases, with 7 bases spanning the gap. CDR3 nucleotides: TGCGCCAGCAGCCAAGCTGGCGGCACCATATATTTT. It translates to CASSQAGGTIYF.

The chain couples TRBV7-3 to TRBJ1-1; a possible D gene is TRBD1 (5 bases). Deletions cut 5 bases from V and 4 bases from J, with 14 bases between. The CDR3 runs 14 residues. The V gene's germline CDR1 is SGHTA and CDR2 FQGTGA. The CDR3 is CASSPRGDFTEAFF. The CDR3 DNA reads as TGTGCCAGCAGCCCGCGGGGGGATTTCACTGAAGCTTTCTTT. Drawing the rest from reference TRBV7-3 and TRBJ1-1, the complete variable domain is GAGVSQTPSNKVTEKGKYVELRCDPISGHTALYWYRQSLGQGPEFLIYFQGTGAADDSGLPNDRFFAVRPEGSVSTLKIQRTERGDSAVYLCASSPRGDFTEAFFGQGTRLTVV.

This chain links TRBV29-1 with TRBJ2-5; 11 bases fit TRBD1. The CDR3 has 13 residues. In germline, CDR1 is SQVTM, CDR2 ANQGSEA. The J segment lost 5 bases and the V segment lost 6 bases, leaving 5 bases of the junction unmatched. Here the CDR3 reads CSVAGTGGETQYF. The CDR3 DNA follows: TGCAGCGTCGCCGGGACAGGGGGGGAGACCCAGTACTTC.

The count of this clone is one. The rearrangement links TRBV25-1 to TRBJ2-2; 7 bases line up with TRBD1. J lost 4 bases, V lost 6 bases, and 5 bases had no gene match. The V gene's germline CDR1 is MGHDK and CDR2 SYGVNS. This CDR3 region has 14 residues. The chain's CDR3 is CASSDRDVTGELFF. The CDR3 DNA reads TGTGCCAGCAGCGACAGGGATGTCACCGGGGAGCTGTTTTTT. The variable domain in full, completed from reference TRBV25-1 and TRBJ2-2, reads EADIYQTPRYLVIGTGKKITLECSQTMGHDKMYWYQQDPGMELHLIHYSYGVNSTEKGDLSSESTVSRIRTEHFPLTLESARPSHTSQYLCASSDRDVTGELFFGEGSRLTVL.

The chain carries TRBV7-2 and TRBJ2-1; tentative D call: TRBD2 (5 bases). The germline V gene encodes CDR1 SGHTA and CDR2 FQGNSA. V lost 1 base, J lost 2 bases, and 12 bases lay in between. The CDR3 is 16 residues long. The CDR3 DNA reads TGTGCCAGCAGCTTAGACTTCGAGGGAACCTACAATGAGCAGTTCTTC. Translated, it gives CASSLDFEGTYNEQFF.

This rearrangement joins TRBV5-1 to TRBJ1-2; 8 bases align to TRBD1. Germline loops: CDR1 SGHRS, CDR2 YFSETQ. V dropped 4 bases and J dropped 4; count of bases not matched to a gene: 12. The length of the CDR3 is 16 residues. CDR3 sequence reads: CASSTGQGLSVYGYTF. DNA for the CDR3: TGCGCCAGCAGCACCGGACAGGGTTTATCGGTCTATGGCTACACCTTC.

The V and J genes are TRBV29-1 and TRBJ2-7, with D maybe TRBD1 (5 bases). Germline V CDR1 and CDR2: SQVTM, ANQGSEA. This CDR3 spans 14 amino acids. V lost 4 bases to trimming and J lost 1 base, with 14 bases between them. The CDR3 loop reads CSVGGATSSYEQYF. Here the CDR3 DNA reads TGCAGCGTTGGTGGGGCGACGAGTTCCTACGAGCAGTACTTC.

CDR3 nucleotides: TGTGCCAGCAGCCAACCTTCCAACGGGGTCTACAATGAGCAGTTCTTC. Its translation is CASSQPSNGVYNEQFF. The rearrangement uses TRBV4-2 and TRBJ2-1, with TRBD2 as a possible D gene (5 bases). Trimming took off 2 bases at V and 3 bases at J, with 14 bases between the two ends. Germline values: CDR1 LGHNA, CDR2 YNFKEQ. The length of the CDR3 is 16 residues.

The rearrangement uses TRBV29-1 and TRBJ2-7, with 12 bases identical to TRBD2. Germline V gene data show CDR1 as SQVTM and CDR2 as ANQGSEA. J was trimmed by 2 bases and V by 6 bases; bases with no gene match: 5. The CDR3 length is 14 residues. The CDR3, as DNA: TGCAGCGTCCTTGGACTAGCGGGAACCTACGAGCAGTACTTC. Protein: CSVLGLAGTYEQYF.

V is TRBV4-3 and J is TRBJ1-4, with TRBD1 matching 8 bases. The CDR3 runs 15 residues. Germline CDR1 reads LGHNA; CDR2 reads YSLEER. V trimming: 4 bases; J trimming: 5 bases; junction bases outside the gene matches: 6. The CDR3 region has the DNA TGCGCCAGCAGCCCAGGGACAGGACGAAATGAAAAACTGTTTTTT. Translating gives CASSPGTGRNEKLFF.

The gene calls are TRBV12-3 or TRBV12-4 and TRBJ1-1; no firm D call. The CDR3 has 13 amino acids. The V end was cut by 6 bases, the J end by 7 bases, with 15 bases between. CDR3 nucleotide sequence: TGTGCCAGCAGACTACCGGGAGACGGTGAAGCTTTCTTT. Translation gives CASRLPGDGEAFF.

This chain links TRBV28 with TRBJ2-7, with 10 bases matching TRBD1. CDR1 is MDHEN, CDR2 SYDVKM, per germline. Losses at the gene ends were 4 bases for V and 6 bases for J; bases not matched to a gene: 6. This CDR3 region has 14 residues. The CDR3 region is CASSSGTGVFEQYF. CDR3 bases: TGTGCCAGCAGTTCGGGGACAGGGGTTTTCGAGCAGTACTTC.

This rearrangement joins TRBV4-3 to TRBJ1-2, with 7 bases identical to TRBD1. V was clipped by 4 bases and J by 4 bases; unmatched bases: 9. Germline-derived CDR1 and CDR2 are LGHNA and YSLEER. The CDR3 runs 15 residues. CDR3 protein: CASSLRTGGVYGYTF. CDR3 sequence (DNA): TGCGCCAGCAGCCTCCGGACAGGAGGGGTCTATGGCTACACCTTC.

The chain combines TRBV30 with TRBJ1-2; tentatively, D is TRBD1 (6 bases). This CDR3 region has 11 residues. Between the trimmed V and J ends, which lost 5 bases and 6 bases, there was a span of 10 bases. Germline assignment: CDR1 GTSNPN and CDR2 SVGIG (reference sequence). The CDR3 DNA follows: TGTGCCTGGGCGCAGGGGAATGGCTACACCTTC. It codes for CAWAQGNGYTF. Combining the CDR3 with reference TRBV30 and TRBJ1-2 gives the whole variable domain SQTIHQWPATLVQPVGSPLSLECTVEGTSNPNLYWYRQAAGRGLQLLFYSVGIGQISSEVPQNLSASRPQDRQFILSSKKLLLSDSGFYLCAWAQGNGYTFGSGTRLTVV.

The chain joins TRBV30 to TRBJ2-3; 10 nucleotides agree with TRBD1. The J segment lost 4 bases and the V segment lost 2 bases, leaving 3 bases of the junction unmatched. The CDR3 extends over 14 amino acids. Germline V gives CDR1 GTSNPN, CDR2 SVGIG (reference sequence). The CDR3 DNA reads TGTGCCTGGAGTAGGACAGGGGGGGCAGATACGCAGTATTTT. This codes for CAWSRTGGADTQYF.

This sequence joins TRBV5-6 and TRBJ1-4, with 9 positions matching TRBD1. Unmatched junction bases numbered 3, after V lost 2 bases and J lost 4 bases. Germline-derived CDR1 and CDR2 are SGHDT and YYEEEE. There are 15 residues in the CDR3. The CDR3 here is CASSFQTGGNEKLFF. CDR3 coding DNA: TGTGCCAGCAGCTTTCAGACAGGGGGTAATGAAAAACTGTTTTTT.

The CDR3 loop is CASSLVTRGEQYF. CDR3 in DNA: TGTGCCAGCAGCTTAGTTACCCGGGGGGAGCAGTACTTC. V gene TRBV7-2 combines with J gene TRBJ2-7; tentative D call: TRBD2 (6 bases). The CDR3 extends over 13 amino acids. Germline CDR1 is SGHTA and CDR2 is FQGNSA. The V gene lost 1 base and the J gene lost 7 bases, with 11 bases spanning the gap.

The genes are TRBV28 and TRBJ1-2; 7 positions match TRBD1. V was pared by 2 bases and J by 8 bases, with 2 bases of the junction left unmatched. Germline CDR1 reads MDHEN; CDR2 reads SYDVKM. CDR3 size: 12 residues. This CDR3 is CASSLAQGGYTF. Here the CDR3 DNA reads TGTGCCAGCAGTTTAGCACAGGGGGGCTACACCTTC.

V is TRBV10-3 and J is TRBJ2-5; 15 positions match TRBD2. The CDR3 covers 18 residues. Trimming cost V 3 bases and J 0 bases; bases outside gene matches: 5. Germline V CDR1 and CDR2: ENHRY, SYGVKD. CDR3 nucleotides: TGTGCCATCAGTGACCAAGGGACTAGCGGGAGGTACCAAGAGACCCAGTACTTC. Translating gives CAISDQGTSGRYQETQYF.

This rearrangement joins TRBV6-2 or TRBV6-3 to TRBJ2-1; D is unclear. The CDR3 consists of 18 residues. Trimming shortened V by 2 bases and J by 1 base, and 18 bases separated the two germline ends. Germline V gene lookup returns CDR1 MNHEY and CDR2 SVGEGT. CDR3 coding DNA: TGTGCCAGCAGTTACGTGCGGCGAACGAGGCGTTCCTACAATGAGCAGTTCTTC. Its protein product is CASSYVRRTRRSYNEQFF.

In this sample, this clone turned up once. The chain combines TRBV5-1 with TRBJ2-3; TRBD2 agrees at 14 bases. The J segment lost 5 bases and the V segment lost 0 bases, leaving 8 bases of the junction unmatched. Per germline, CDR1 SGHRS and CDR2 YFSETQ. This CDR3 spans 18 amino acids. Written as DNA, the CDR3 is TGCGCCAGCAGCTTGGGGGGACTAGCGGGAGTAGCAGGAGATACGCAGTATTTT. It specifies CASSLGGLAGVAGDTQYF.

This clone was observed a few times. The chain links TRBV3-1 (or the pseudogene TRBV3-2) to TRBJ1-5, with 7 bases lining up with TRBD1. Germline CDR1 and CDR2: LGHDT and YNNKEL (reference sequence). The CDR3 extends over 15 amino acids. The junction had 7 bases not matched to a gene; V was cut back by 1 base and J by 7 bases. This chain's CDR3 is CASSQVWDSSQPQHF. CDR3 DNA: TGTGCCAGCAGCCAAGTATGGGACAGCAGCCAGCCCCAGCATTTT.

This clone was observed a single time. The gene calls are TRBV15 and TRBJ1-4; TRBD1 agrees at 8 bases. In germline, CDR1 is LNHNV, CDR2 YYDKDF (reference sequence). The CDR3 is made up of 14 amino acids. Trimming removed 0 bases from V and 7 bases from J; junction bases left unmatched: 1. The CDR3 DNA follows: TGTGCCACCAGCAGAGACAGGGGGCGTGAAAAACTGTTTTTT. It translates to CATSRDRGREKLFF. Complete variable domain (other parts from reference TRBV15 and TRBJ1-4): DAMVIQNPRYQVTQFGKPVTLSCSQTLNHNVMYWYQQKSSQAPKLLFHYYDKDFNNEADTPDNFQSRRPNTSFCFLDIRSPGLGDTAMYLCATSRDRGREKLFFGSGTQLSVL.

This clone was seen a single time. V usage is TRBV4-1 and J usage is TRBJ2-7, with a weak D call TRBD2 (7 bases). V lost 0 bases to trimming and J lost 6 bases, with 18 bases between them. The germline V gene has CDR1 MGHRA and CDR2 YSYEKL. This CDR3 contains 16 residues. DNA of the CDR3: TGCGCCAGCAGCCAAGATGGGCAGGGAGGGGGTTCCGAGCAGTACTTC. Its protein is CASSQDGQGGGSEQYF.

The V call is TRBV18, the J call TRBJ2-3, with 9 bases identical to TRBD2. V lost 3 bases to trimming and J lost 0 bases; unmatched junction nucleotides: 7. This CDR3 has 17 amino acids. Germline-derived CDR1 and CDR2 are KGHSH and LQKENI. The CDR3: CASSPLAGGPSTDTQYF. CDR3 coding DNA: TGTGCCAGCTCACCGCTGGCGGGAGGGCCAAGCACAGATACGCAGTATTTT.

The chain uses TRBV19 and TRBJ1-4, with D tentatively TRBD1 (5 bases). The CDR3 extends over 14 amino acids. V was trimmed by 2 bases and J by 5 bases, leaving 9 bases between them. From germline, CDR1 is LNHDA and CDR2 SQIVND (reference sequence). Here the CDR3 reads CASSIQGGNEKLFF. The DNA for the CDR3 is TGTGCCAGTAGTATACAGGGAGGCAATGAAAAACTGTTTTTT.

This clone was observed a few times. This sequence joins TRBV2 and TRBJ1-2, with no clear D. The CDR3 covers 13 residues. From germline, CDR1 is SNHLY and CDR2 FYNNEI. The V end lost 3 bases, the J end lost 5 bases, and 10 bases lay between the germline ends. The CDR3 DNA is TGTGCCAGCAGTGATAGCCAGATATATGGCTACACCTTC. It specifies CASSDSQIYGYTF.

This chain uses TRBV2 with TRBJ1-5; D is uncertain. CDR1 SNHLY and CDR2 FYNNEI come from the germline V gene. This CDR3 has 13 residues. V was cut by 5 bases and J by 4 bases, with 9 bases left in between. The chain's CDR3 is CASSKGANQPQHF. CDR3 DNA sequence: TGTGCCAGCAGTAAGGGAGCGAATCAGCCCCAGCATTTT.